The 3 T cell receptor beta chains presented below share a single source sample, sequenced in a study of blood T cells in healthy people across ages. Primed by a sample-barcoded 5' primer and a J-beta primer mix, a second PCR proceeded for about 7 to 11 cycles. Each CDR3 protein gets one entry after TCRdb re-called the 5' RACE reads with MiXCR. This sample carries hundreds of thousands of distinct CDR3 sequences, less than 35% of them seen once, and the ten largest clones take approximately 14%. Sample: blood. The origin of the receptors is a woman older than 75 in good health.

The V and J genes are TRBV28 and TRBJ1-1; D is perhaps TRBD1 (5 bases). The CDR3 runs to 12 residues. V was trimmed by 7 bases and J by 3 bases, leaving 9 bases between them. Germline lookup yields CDR1 MDHEN and CDR2 SYDVKM. The CDR3 reads CASNTGYTEAFF. The CDR3, as DNA: TGTGCCAGCAATACAGGTTACACTGAAGCTTTCTTT.

J is TRBJ1-2 and V is TRBV3-1, with a weak D call TRBD1 (5 bases). Germline CDR1 reads LGHDT; CDR2 reads YNNKEL (reference sequence). The CDR3 has 14 residues. Trimming shortened V by 3 bases and J by 7 bases, and 15 bases separated the two germline ends. Here the CDR3 reads CASSQAGGQGGYTF. In nucleotides, the CDR3 is TGTGCCAGCAGCCAGGCCGGCGGTCAGGGTGGCTACACCTTC.

As to this clonotype: This may arise from a read error, as a much more abundant clone is one base away. This sequence joins TRBV30 and TRBJ1-2; tentatively, D is TRBD1 (5 bases). Trimming took off 0 bases at V and 4 bases at J, with 15 bases between the two ends. Germline values: CDR1 GTSNPN, CDR2 SVGIG (reference sequence). CDR3 size: 15 residues. The CDR3 nucleotides read TGTGCCTGGAGTGTTGCGATAGGGGCCCGCTATGGCTACACCTTC. This codes for CAWSVAIGARYGYTF.